The 23 T cell receptor beta chains listed next were all sequenced from one sample in a study of PD-1 blockade in classical Hodgkin lymphoma. Stated time point: cycle 4 day 1 (C4D1), after 5 to 7 weeks of nivolumab. All the patients suffered relapse after autologous stem cell transplantation, and brentuximab vedotin exposure differed. Sequencing was performed with immunoSEQ multiplex PCR; in TCRdb, only in-frame clones are kept and a portion is missing. This sample has 21,000 or so clones; 88% occur once, and the top ten carry about a quarter. Material: peripheral blood mononuclear cells (PBMCs), obtained before the fourth cycle of nivolumab. The receptors were gathered from a human donor with classical Hodgkin lymphoma.

The genes are TRBV19 and TRBJ1-1; D is undetermined. Trimming shortened V by 2 bases and J by 0 bases, and 7 bases separated the two germline ends. The CDR3 length is 14 residues. Germline V gene sequence: CDR1 LNHDA, CDR2 SQIVND (reference sequence). CDR3 sequence reads: CASSINSVNTEAFF. CDR3 nucleotide sequence: TGTGCCAGTAGTATAAACAGCGTGAACACTGAAGCTTTCTTT.

The CDR3 region is CAWSMLWYEQYF. In DNA form, the CDR3 reads TGTGCCTGGAGTATGTTGTGGTACGAGCAGTACTTC. The chain carries TRBV30 and TRBJ2-7; no clear D. The germline V gene encodes CDR1 GTSNPN and CDR2 SVGIG (reference sequence). CDR3 length equals 12 residues. With 2 bases removed from V and 4 bases from J, the gap between germline ends came to 9 bases.

This chain connects TRBV2 to TRBJ1-6; perhaps TRBD1 as D (5 bases). In germline, CDR1 is SNHLY, CDR2 FYNNEI. The CDR3 has 17 amino acids. V was clipped by 2 bases and J by 7 bases, with 18 bases between them. Here the CDR3 reads CASSETLGGRGNSPLHF. DNA of the CDR3: TGTGCCAGCAGTGAAACCTTGGGGGGGAGGGGAAATTCACCCCTCCACTTT.

The chain joins TRBV7-3 to TRBJ2-7; 10 bases match TRBD2. After removal of 3 bases from V and 0 bases from J, the junction contained 8 bases not matched to a gene. The CDR3 totals 17 residues. The germline gives CDR1 SGHTA, CDR2 FQGTGA. The CDR3 nucleotides are TGTGCCAGCAGCTTGAGATTAGCGGGGGGCCTCTCCTACGAGCAGTACTTC. Amino acid sequence: CASSLRLAGGLSYEQYF. Complete variable domain (other parts from reference TRBV7-3 and TRBJ2-7): GAGVSQTPSNKVTEKGKYVELRCDPISGHTALYWYRQSLGQGPEFLIYFQGTGAADDSGLPNDRFFAVRPEGSVSTLKIQRTERGDSAVYLCASSLRLAGGLSYEQYFGPGTRLTVT.

This chain joins TRBV6-1 and TRBJ1-5, with a tentative D call TRBD1 (5 bases). CDR1 is MNHNS, CDR2 SASEGT, per germline. The CDR3 is 14 residues long. V dropped 4 bases and J dropped 9 bases, with 16 bases sitting between them. DNA of the CDR3: TGTGCCAGCAGTGGGGGGTGGAGGTATGGGCCCCAGCATTTT. Translating it yields CASSGGWRYGPQHF.

This clone was counted between two and nine times. The chain carries TRBV10-3 and TRBJ1-1; D unclear. CDR3 length: 12 residues. The V end was cut by 7 bases, the J end by 4 bases, with 10 bases between. In germline, CDR1 is ENHRY, CDR2 SYGVKD. The DNA of the CDR3 is TGTGCCATCAAAGGTAGTACCACTGAAGCTTTCTTT. It codes for CAIKGSTTEAFF.

This rearrangement joins TRBV5-6 to TRBJ1-5, with D maybe TRBD1 (5 bases). Germline values: CDR1 SGHDT, CDR2 YYEEEE. The CDR3 loop spans 16 amino acids. Trimming left V 1 base short and J 0 bases short, with 11 bases between. The CDR3 reads CASSLRGADSNQPQHF. The DNA of the CDR3 is TGTGCCAGCAGCTTGAGAGGGGCCGATAGCAATCAGCCCCAGCATTTT.

The chain links TRBV11-2 to TRBJ1-3; 7 nucleotides line up with TRBD1. J was trimmed by 1 base and V by 3 bases; bases with no gene match: 3. The CDR3 is 15 residues long. Germline values: CDR1 SGHAT, CDR2 FQNNGV. The CDR3 DNA sequence: TGTGCCAGCAGCTTCTCGACAGGGTCTGGAAACACCATATATTTT. Its protein is CASSFSTGSGNTIYF.

The chain couples TRBV9 to TRBJ2-1; D perhaps matches TRBD1 (6 bases). V was clipped by 4 bases and J by 7 bases, with 12 bases between them. The germline gives CDR1 SGDLS, CDR2 YYNGEE. CDR3 length equals 13 residues. The CDR3 DNA sequence: TGTGCCAGCAGCATTACAGGGCAAAATGAGCAGTTCTTC. Its protein is CASSITGQNEQFF.

With regard to this clone: The DNA is left out, because the CDR3 cannot be placed on it with certainty; the CDR3 is given as TCRdb lists it. The chain is built from TRBV7-9 and TRBJ2-5; the D call in the table, TRBD1, was not verified against the DNA. From germline, CDR1 is SEHNR and CDR2 FQNEAQ (reference sequence). A total of 14 residues make up the CDR3, ends included. CDR3 residues: CASSYLAVEETQYF.

J is TRBJ2-4 and V is TRBV19; D is undetermined. This CDR3 comprises 16 residues. The V and J ends lost 1 base and 0 bases respectively, with 10 bases between them. Looked up from germline, CDR1 is LNHDA and CDR2 is SQIVND (reference sequence). The CDR3 sequence is CASSIGASPAKNIQYF. In DNA form, the CDR3 reads TGTGCCAGTAGTATAGGGGCATCGCCAGCCAAAAACATTCAGTACTTC. The variable domain in full, completed from reference TRBV19 and TRBJ2-4, reads DGGITQSPKYLFRKEGQNVTLSCEQNLNHDAMYWYRQDPGQGLRLIYYSQIVNDFQKGDIAEGYSVSREKKESFPLTVTSAQKNPTAFYLCASSIGASPAKNIQYFGAGTRLSVL.

The V and J genes are TRBV19 and TRBJ2-5; the match to TRBD1 covers 9 bases. With 5 bases clipped from V and 1 base from J, the junction kept 2 bases outside the gene matches. In germline, CDR1 is LNHDA, CDR2 SQIVND (reference sequence). This CDR3 has 14 amino acids. The CDR3 DNA reads as TGTGCCAGTAGTGACAGGGGGGTCCAAGAGACCCAGTACTTC. Amino acid sequence: CASSDRGVQETQYF. The full variable domain, its missing parts supplied by reference TRBV19 and TRBJ2-5, is DGGITQSPKYLFRKEGQNVTLSCEQNLNHDAMYWYRQDPGQGLRLIYYSQIVNDFQKGDIAEGYSVSREKKESFPLTVTSAQKNPTAFYLCASSDRGVQETQYFGPGTRLLVL.

The chain has TRBV5-6 and TRBJ1-5; weak D call: TRBD1 (5 bases). V was clipped by 3 bases and J by 7 bases, with 14 bases between them. Germline CDR1 and CDR2: SGHDT and YYEEEE. The CDR3 is made up of 14 amino acids. CDR3 amino acids: CASSSDQGDQPQHF. The CDR3 bases are TGTGCCAGCAGCTCCGACCAGGGTGACCAGCCCCAGCATTTT.

V is TRBV5-1 and J is TRBJ2-7; D is unresolved. V lost 4 bases, J lost 2 bases, and 10 bases lay in between. Germline CDR1 SGHRS, CDR2 YFSETQ. This CDR3 has 13 amino acids. This chain's CDR3 is CASSLDVTYEQYF. In nucleotides, the CDR3 is TGCGCCAGCAGCCTGGACGTAACCTACGAGCAGTACTTC. Full variable domain (outside the CDR3, taken from reference TRBV5-1 and TRBJ2-7): KAGVTQTPRYLIKTRGQQVTLSCSPISGHRSVSWYQQTPGQGLQFLFEYFSETQRNKGNFPGRFSGRQFSNSRSEMNVSTLELGDSALYLCASSLDVTYEQYFGPGTRLTVT.

A word on this clone: Mismatch with germline at one junction end may stem from a read error. The chain couples TRBV6-1 to TRBJ1-1, with D perhaps TRBD1 (6 bases). Germline V gives CDR1 MNHNS, CDR2 SASEGT. The CDR3 loop spans 13 amino acids. This CDR3 is CASRDRLGTEAFF. For the CDR3, the DNA is TGTGCCAGCCGTGACAGGTTAGGGACTGAAGCTTTCTTT.

V is TRBV5-1 and J is TRBJ2-2; D is perhaps TRBD2 (5 bases). The ends were cut back, 0 bases at V and 1 base at J, with 13 bases in the middle. Looked up from germline, CDR1 is SGHRS and CDR2 is YFSETQ. The CDR3 length is 17 residues. CDR3 coding DNA: TGCGCCAGCAGCTTGGCCAGTTTGGCGGGGAACACCGGGGAGCTGTTTTTT. Its protein product is CASSLASLAGNTGELFF.

The chain combines TRBV5-1 with TRBJ1-1; D call uncertain. The V gene lost 0 bases and the J gene lost 4 bases, with 10 bases spanning the gap. The germline V gene encodes CDR1 SGHRS and CDR2 YFSETQ. The CDR3 is 14 residues long. The CDR3 loop reads CASSLDVLGTEAFF. CDR3 bases: TGCGCCAGCAGCTTGGATGTCCTGGGCACTGAAGCTTTCTTT.

The sample holds one count of this clone. The V gene is TRBV5-1, the J gene TRBJ1-1; 7 bases are shared with TRBD1. With V trimmed by 2 bases and J by 0 bases, 7 bases remained unmatched. CDR1 SGHRS and CDR2 YFSETQ come from the germline V gene. The CDR3 is made up of 16 amino acids. This CDR3 reads CASSFTGVLMNTEAFF. DNA of the CDR3: TGCGCCAGCAGCTTCACAGGGGTCTTAATGAACACTGAAGCTTTCTTT.

In DNA, the CDR3 is TGTGCCAGCAGCAGGACTAGCGGGAGCGGAGATACGCAGTATTTT. Amino acid sequence: CASSRTSGSGDTQYF. V and J are TRBV6-4 and TRBJ2-3; 13 positions agree with TRBD2. V shed 6 bases, J shed 5 bases, and the junction held 5 bases outside the gene matches. CDR1 MRHNA and CDR2 SNTAGT come from the germline V gene. CDR3 length: 15 residues.

V usage is TRBV5-5 and J usage is TRBJ1-1, with a possible D match to TRBD1 (5 bases). Per germline, CDR1 SGHKS and CDR2 YYEKEE (reference sequence). CDR3 length: 14 amino acids. V lost 0 bases and J lost 4, with 10 bases in between. The CDR3 sequence is CASSLAGGTTEAFF. For the CDR3, the DNA is TGTGCCAGCAGCTTGGCCGGGGGAACCACTGAAGCTTTCTTT.

The J gene is TRBJ2-3, the V gene TRBV20-1; D remains ambiguous. Per the germline V gene, CDR1 is DFQATT and CDR2 is SNEGSKA (reference sequence). The V and J ends lost 3 bases and 7 bases respectively, with 5 bases between them. The CDR3 loop spans 10 amino acids. CDR3 residues: CSASPNTQYF. The CDR3 bases are TGCAGTGCTAGTCCGAATACGCAGTATTTT.

This chain connects TRBV11-2 to TRBJ2-7, with 7 bases aligning to TRBD1. Germline V gene lookup returns CDR1 SGHAT and CDR2 FQNNGV. Trimming cost V 4 bases and J 2 bases; bases outside gene matches: 17. The CDR3 length is 18 residues. This CDR3 is CASSSLPLTGAAPYEQYF. In DNA, the CDR3 is TGTGCCAGCAGCTCTTTACCTCTAACAGGGGCCGCCCCCTACGAGCAGTACTTC.

This chain joins TRBV5-6 and TRBJ1-1; D remains unclear. V was cut by 0 bases and J by 4 bases, with 16 bases left in between. This CDR3 spans 16 amino acids. CDR1 and CDR2 from the germline V gene are SGHDT and YYEEEE. The CDR3 loop reads CASSLAPVGVITEAFF. The CDR3 DNA reads as TGTGCCAGCAGCTTGGCCCCGGTTGGGGTGATCACTGAAGCTTTCTTT. The variable domain in full, completed from reference TRBV5-6 and TRBJ1-1, reads DAGVTQSPTHLIKTRGQQVTLRCSPKSGHDTVSWYQQALGQGPQFIFQYYEEEERQRGNFPDRFSGHQFPNYSSELNVNALLLGDSALYLCASSLAPVGVITEAFFGQGTRLTVV.